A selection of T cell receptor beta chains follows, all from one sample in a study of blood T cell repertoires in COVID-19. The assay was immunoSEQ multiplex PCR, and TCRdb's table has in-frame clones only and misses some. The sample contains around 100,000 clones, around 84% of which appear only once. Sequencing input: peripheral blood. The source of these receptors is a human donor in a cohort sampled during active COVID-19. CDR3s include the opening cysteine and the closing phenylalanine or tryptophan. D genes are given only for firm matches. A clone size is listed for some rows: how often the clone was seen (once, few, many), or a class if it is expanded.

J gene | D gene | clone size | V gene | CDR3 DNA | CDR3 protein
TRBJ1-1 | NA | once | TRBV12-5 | TGTGCTAGTGGTTGGGCACCTACCACCTCGGGGGGCACTGAAGCTTTCTTT | CASGWAPTTSGGTEAFF
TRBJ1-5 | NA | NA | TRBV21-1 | TGTGCCAGCAGCAATTCCCGGGATTTACGCAATCAGCCCCAGCATTTT | CASSNSRDLRNQPQHF
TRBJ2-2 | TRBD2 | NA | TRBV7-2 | TGTGCCAGCAGCTTATCTAGCGGGTGGAACACCGGGGAGCTGTTTTTT | CASSLSSGWNTGELFF
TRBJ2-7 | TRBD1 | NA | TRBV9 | TGTGCCAGCAGCCCCCGGACAGGGGGGATGTACGAGCAGTACTTC | CASSPRTGGMYEQYF
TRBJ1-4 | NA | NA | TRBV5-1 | TGCGCCAGCAGCTTACAGGGTCATAATGAAAAACTGTTTTTT | CASSLQGHNEKLFF
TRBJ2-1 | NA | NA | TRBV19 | TGTGCCAGTAGTCCCTGGGACTCGCGGGGTGAGCAGTTCTTC | CASSPWDSRGEQFF
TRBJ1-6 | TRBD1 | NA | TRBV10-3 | TGTGCCATCAGGCCGGGACAGGATAATTCACCCCTCCACTTT | CAIRPGQDNSPLHF
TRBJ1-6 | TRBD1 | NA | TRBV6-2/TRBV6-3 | TGTGCCAGCAGCGGGGGACAGACGAGCTCCTATAATTCACCCCTCCACTTT | CASSGGQTSSYNSPLHF
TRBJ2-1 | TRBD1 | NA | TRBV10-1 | TGCGCCAGCAGTGGCCCATTGGGACAGAGGAGCTACAATGAGCAGTTCTTC | CASSGPLGQRSYNEQFF
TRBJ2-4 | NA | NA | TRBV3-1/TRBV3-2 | TGTGCCAGCAGCCAAGAACCGAGCGGTGAAAACATTCAGTACTTC | CASSQEPSGENIQYF
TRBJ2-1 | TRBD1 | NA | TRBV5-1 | TGCGCCAGCAGCTTGTTGGGACAGGGGGGCTACAATGAGCAGTTCTTC | CASSLLGQGGYNEQFF
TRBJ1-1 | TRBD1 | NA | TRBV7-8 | TGTGCCAGCAGCTCCTACCGACAGGGGGCTGGGACTGAAGCTTTCTTT | CASSSYRQGAGTEAFF
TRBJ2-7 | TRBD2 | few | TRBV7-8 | TGTGCCAGCAGCTTAGCGGGGACCGGGGGGTTTTCTGGGGAGCAGTACTTC | CASSLAGTGGFSGEQYF
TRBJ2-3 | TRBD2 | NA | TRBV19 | TGTGCCACCCGGGCGGGGGGGAGAACAGATACGCAGTATTTT | CATRAGGRTDTQYF
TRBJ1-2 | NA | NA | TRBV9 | TGTGCCAGCAGCGCGGCGGGACTTGATAACTATGGCTACACCTTC | CASSAAGLDNYGYTF
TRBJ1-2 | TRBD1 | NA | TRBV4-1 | TGCGCCAGCAGCCACCCCGGACAGGGGGCGGGTGGCTACACCTTC | CASSHPGQGAGGYTF
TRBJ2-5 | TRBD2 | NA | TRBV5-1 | TGCGCCAGCAGCTTGGGACCTAGTACGGGGGGTTTGGAGACCCAGTACTTC | CASSLGPSTGGLETQYF
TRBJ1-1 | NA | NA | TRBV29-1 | TGCAGCGTTACTCGCAGGGGTGGTACTGAAGCTTTCTTT | CSVTRRGGTEAFF
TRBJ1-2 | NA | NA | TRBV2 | TGTGCCAGCAGTGAAGAGGCAGGGCGATATGGCTACACCTTC | CASSEEAGRYGYTF
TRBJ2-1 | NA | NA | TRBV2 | TGTGCCAGCAGCGCCTTGGGCTCAGGTGAGCAGTTCTTC | CASSALGSGEQFF
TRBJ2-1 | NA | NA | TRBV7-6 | TGTGCCAGCAGCTTAGGGGCGAATGAGCAGTTCTTC | CASSLGANEQFF
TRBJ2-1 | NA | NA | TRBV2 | TGTGCCAGCACAATTTTGCGGTCCTACAATGAGCAGTTCTTC | CASTILRSYNEQFF
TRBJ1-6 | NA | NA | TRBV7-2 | TGTGCCAGCAGCTTAAGACAGCTTAATTCACCCCTCCACTTT | CASSLRQLNSPLHF
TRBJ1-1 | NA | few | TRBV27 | TGTGCCAGCCGCTCGAGGGATAGGGTTGAAGCTTTCTTT | CASRSRDRVEAFF
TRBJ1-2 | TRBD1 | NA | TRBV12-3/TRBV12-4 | TGTGCCACACAGGGGCCAAATAACTATGGCTACACCTTC | CATQGPNNYGYTF
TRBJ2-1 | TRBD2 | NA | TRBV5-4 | TGTGCCAGCAGCGCGCGGACTAGCGGGGGGCGTGAGCAGTTCTTC | CASSARTSGGREQFF
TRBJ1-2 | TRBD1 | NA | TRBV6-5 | TGTGCCAGCAGTCGGACAGGTTGGGGCTACACCTTC | CASSRTGWGYTF
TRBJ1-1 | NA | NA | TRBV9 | TGTGCCAGCAGCGTAGAACTGTTGAACACTGAAGCTTTCTTT | CASSVELLNTEAFF
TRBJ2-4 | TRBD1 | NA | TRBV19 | TGTGCCAGTAGTACGGACAGGGCTATAGCCAAAAACATTCAGTACTTC | CASSTDRAIAKNIQYF
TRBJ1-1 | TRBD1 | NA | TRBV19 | TGTGCCAGTAGTCCCCGGGACAGTGTGGGCACTGAAGCTTTCTTT | CASSPRDSVGTEAFF
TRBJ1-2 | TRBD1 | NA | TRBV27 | TGTGCCAGCAGTTCCCCGTCGACAGGGGGTAGGGTTGGCTACACCTTC | CASSSPSTGGRVGYTF
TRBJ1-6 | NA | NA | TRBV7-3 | TGTGCCAGCAGCTTAATGGGGCGAAGGAGTGATTCACCCCTCCACTTT | CASSLMGRRSDSPLHF
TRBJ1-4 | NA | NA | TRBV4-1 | TGCGCCAGCAGCCTTGGACCTGGGGGGGGTTCGACGGAAAAACTGTTTTTT | CASSLGPGGGSTEKLFF
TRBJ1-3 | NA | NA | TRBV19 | TGTGCCAGTAGTACCACGGCACGGGTTAGCTCTGGAAACACCATATATTTT | CASSTTARVSSGNTIYF
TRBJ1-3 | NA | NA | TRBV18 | TGTGCCAGCTCACCGGGCTTCTCTGGAAACACCATATATTTT | CASSPGFSGNTIYF
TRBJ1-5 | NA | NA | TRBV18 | TGTGCCAGCTCCCCGGACAGACATCAGCCCCAGCATTTT | CASSPDRHQPQHF
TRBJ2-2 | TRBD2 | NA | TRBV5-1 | TGCGCCAGCAGCTCCCCGGAGGGGACTAGCGGGGGCACCGGGGAGCTGTTTTTT | CASSSPEGTSGGTGELFF
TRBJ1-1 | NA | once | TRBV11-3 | TGTGCCAGCAGCCCGGGCCTCTCAGGGTCGGTTGCTTTCTTT | CASSPGLSGSVAFF
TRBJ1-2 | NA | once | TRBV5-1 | TGCGCCAGCAGCTTGACAGGGCTTGGCTACACCTTC | CASSLTGLGYTF
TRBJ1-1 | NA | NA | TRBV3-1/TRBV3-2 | TGTGCCAGCAGCCAAACGGTGAACACTGAAGCTTTCTTT | CASSQTVNTEAFF
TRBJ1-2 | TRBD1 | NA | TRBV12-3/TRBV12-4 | TGTGCCAGCAGAGCGACAGGGGAAGGAGGCTACACCTTC | CASRATGEGGYTF